Shown below are 3 T cell receptor beta chains from a single sample sequenced in a study of PD-1 blockade in classical Hodgkin lymphoma. Every patient relapsed after autologous stem cell transplantation, and brentuximab vedotin exposure varied. Sequenced by immunoSEQ multiplex PCR; TCRdb stores in-frame clones only, minus some. The sample consists of 25,000 to 30,000 clones, roughly two thirds of them appearing once. The material was peripheral blood mononuclear cells (PBMCs), obtained before the second cycle of nivolumab. The receptor set was obtained from a human donor with classical Hodgkin lymphoma.

V gene TRBV9 combines with J gene TRBJ1-2; 7 bases match TRBD1. Per germline, CDR1 SGDLS and CDR2 YYNGEE. The CDR3 totals 14 residues. Trimming took 3 bases from V and 4 from J; bases not matched to a gene: 6. This CDR3 reads CASSALTGPYGYTF. For the CDR3, the DNA is TGTGCCAGCAGCGCTTTGACAGGGCCCTATGGCTACACCTTC.

In its sample, this clone was seen once. The rearrangement links TRBV4-2 to TRBJ2-3, with D unresolved. The CDR3 consists of 14 residues. Per the germline V gene, CDR1 is LGHNA and CDR2 is YNFKEQ. The V gene lost 4 bases and the J gene lost 2 bases, with 10 bases spanning the gap. CDR3 nucleotides: TGTGCCAGCAGCCTGGACCCCAACACAGATACGCAGTATTTT. As protein: CASSLDPNTDTQYF.

The chain's CDR3 is CSPGGRTEAFF. In nucleotides, the CDR3 is TGCAGCCCGGGGGGTAGGACTGAAGCTTTCTTT. The chain couples TRBV20-1 to TRBJ1-1, with D possibly TRBD1 on 5 matching bases. The CDR3 extends over 11 amino acids. Germline V gene lookup returns CDR1 DFQATT and CDR2 SNEGSKA (reference sequence).